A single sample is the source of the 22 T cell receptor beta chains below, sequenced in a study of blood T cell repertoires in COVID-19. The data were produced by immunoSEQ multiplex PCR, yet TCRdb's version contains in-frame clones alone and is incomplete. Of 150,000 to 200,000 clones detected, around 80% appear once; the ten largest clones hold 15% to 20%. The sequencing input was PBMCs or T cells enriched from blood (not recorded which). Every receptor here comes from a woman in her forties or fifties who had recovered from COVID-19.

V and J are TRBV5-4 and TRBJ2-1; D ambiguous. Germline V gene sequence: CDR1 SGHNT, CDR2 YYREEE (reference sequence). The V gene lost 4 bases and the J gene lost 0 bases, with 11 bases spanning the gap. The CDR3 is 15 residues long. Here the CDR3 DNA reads TGTGCCAGCAGCCCTGACTTTAGCTCCTACAATGAGCAGTTCTTC. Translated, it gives CASSPDFSSYNEQFF.

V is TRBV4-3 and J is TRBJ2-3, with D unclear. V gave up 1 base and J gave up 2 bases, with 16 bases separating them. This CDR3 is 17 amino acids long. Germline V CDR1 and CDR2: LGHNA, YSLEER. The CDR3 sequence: CASSQGLVGVNTDTQYF. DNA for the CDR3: TGCGCCAGCAGCCAAGGGCTAGTAGGAGTGAACACAGATACGCAGTATTTT.

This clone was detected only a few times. In nucleotides, the CDR3 is TGTGCCACCAGTGACCCCGGGACACCCGGGAGGGAGACCCAGTACTTC. Amino acids: CATSDPGTPGRETQYF. J is TRBJ2-5 and V is TRBV24-1; maybe TRBD2 (7 bases). This CDR3 region has 16 residues. Germline CDR1 reads KGHDR; CDR2 reads SFDVKD. V was clipped by 4 bases and J by 5 bases, with 19 bases between them.

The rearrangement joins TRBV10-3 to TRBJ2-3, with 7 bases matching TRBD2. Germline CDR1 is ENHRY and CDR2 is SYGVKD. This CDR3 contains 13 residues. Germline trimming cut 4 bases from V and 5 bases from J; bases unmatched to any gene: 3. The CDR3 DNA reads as TGTGCCATCAGTGGGCCGGGAGGAGATACGCAGTATTTT. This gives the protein CAISGPGGDTQYF.

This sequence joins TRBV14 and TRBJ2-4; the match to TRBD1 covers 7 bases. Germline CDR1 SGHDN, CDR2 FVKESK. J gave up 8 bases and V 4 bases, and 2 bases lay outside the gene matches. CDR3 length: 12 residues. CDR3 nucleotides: TGTGCCAGCAGCCCCCAGGGGGACATTCAGTACTTC. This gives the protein CASSPQGDIQYF.

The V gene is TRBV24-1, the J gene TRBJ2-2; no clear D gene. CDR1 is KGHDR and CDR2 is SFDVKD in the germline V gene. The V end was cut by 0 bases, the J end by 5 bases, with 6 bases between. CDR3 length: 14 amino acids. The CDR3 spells CATSDLTATGELFF. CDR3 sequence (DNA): TGTGCCACCAGTGATTTGACAGCTACCGGGGAGCTGTTTTTT.

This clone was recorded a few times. The CDR3 DNA follows: TGCGCCAGCAGCTCACAGGGGGCGAGTACTGAAGCTTTCTTT. Translating gives CASSSQGASTEAFF. This sequence joins TRBV5-1 and TRBJ1-1; TRBD1 aligns across 9 bases. V dropped 3 bases and J dropped 5; count of bases not matched to a gene: 5. The CDR3 is 14 amino acids. The V gene's germline CDR1 is SGHRS and CDR2 YFSETQ.

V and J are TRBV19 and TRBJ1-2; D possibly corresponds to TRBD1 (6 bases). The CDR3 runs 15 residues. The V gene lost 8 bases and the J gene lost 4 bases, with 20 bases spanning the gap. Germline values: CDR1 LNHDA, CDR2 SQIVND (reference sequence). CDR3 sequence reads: CASDGGSGVLYGYTF. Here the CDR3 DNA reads TGTGCCAGTGATGGGGGCAGCGGAGTCCTCTATGGCTACACCTTC.

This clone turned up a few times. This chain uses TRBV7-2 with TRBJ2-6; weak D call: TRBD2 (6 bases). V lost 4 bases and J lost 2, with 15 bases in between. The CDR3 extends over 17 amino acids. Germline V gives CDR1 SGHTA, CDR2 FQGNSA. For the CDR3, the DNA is TGTGCCAGCAGCTCCACCGGGGGAACCCCTGGGGCCAACGTCCTGACTTTC. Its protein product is CASSSTGGTPGANVLTF.

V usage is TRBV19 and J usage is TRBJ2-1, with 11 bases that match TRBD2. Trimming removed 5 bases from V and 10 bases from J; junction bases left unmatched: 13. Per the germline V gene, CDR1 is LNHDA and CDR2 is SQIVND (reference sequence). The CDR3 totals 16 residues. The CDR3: CASSPNPGTSGGEQFF. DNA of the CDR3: TGTGCCAGTAGTCCTAACCCCGGGACTAGCGGCGGGGAGCAGTTCTTC.

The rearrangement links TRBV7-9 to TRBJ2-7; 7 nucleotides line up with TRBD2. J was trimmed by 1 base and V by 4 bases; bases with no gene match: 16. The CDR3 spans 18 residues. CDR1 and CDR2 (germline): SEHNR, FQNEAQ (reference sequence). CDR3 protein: CASSSYLPLAVKSYEQYF. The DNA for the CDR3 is TGTGCCAGCAGCTCCTATTTGCCGCTAGCGGTAAAGTCCTACGAGCAGTACTTC.

CDR3 sequence (DNA): TGTGCCAGCAGCCTCCCAGCGGGGGAGCAGTACTTC. This sequence encodes CASSLPAGEQYF. V and J are TRBV7-6 and TRBJ2-7; 7 nucleotides match TRBD2. This CDR3 region has 12 residues. The trim removed 5 bases at V and 7 bases at J, leaving 5 bases unmatched. CDR1 is SGHVS, CDR2 FNYEAQ, per germline.

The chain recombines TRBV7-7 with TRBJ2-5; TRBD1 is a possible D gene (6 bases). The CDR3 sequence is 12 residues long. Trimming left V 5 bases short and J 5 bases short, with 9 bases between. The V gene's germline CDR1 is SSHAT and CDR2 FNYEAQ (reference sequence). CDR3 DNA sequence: TGTGCCAGCAGCGCAAGGGGGGAGACCCAGTACTTC. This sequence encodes CASSARGETQYF.

Written as DNA, the CDR3 is TGTGCCAGCAGCTTAGGTGGGAACAGGGCCAATGAGCAGTTCTTC. This encodes CASSLGGNRANEQFF. The gene calls are TRBV11-2 and TRBJ2-1, with D maybe TRBD1 (6 bases). CDR3 length equals 15 residues. V was pared by 1 base and J by 6 bases, with 13 bases between. The germline CDR1 and CDR2 sequences are SGHAT and FQNNGV.

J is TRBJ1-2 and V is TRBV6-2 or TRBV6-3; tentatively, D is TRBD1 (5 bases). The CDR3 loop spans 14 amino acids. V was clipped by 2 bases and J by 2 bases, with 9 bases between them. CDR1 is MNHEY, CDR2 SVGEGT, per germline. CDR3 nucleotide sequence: TGTGCCAGCAGTTACGTCTCAGGGAACTATGGCTACACCTTC. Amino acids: CASSYVSGNYGYTF.

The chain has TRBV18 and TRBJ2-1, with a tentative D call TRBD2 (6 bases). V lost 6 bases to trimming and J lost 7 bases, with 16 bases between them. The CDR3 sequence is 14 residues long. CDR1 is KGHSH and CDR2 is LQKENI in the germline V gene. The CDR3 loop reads CASSQRLDLNEQFF. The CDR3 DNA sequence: TGTGCCAGCTCCCAGAGACTAGACTTAAATGAGCAGTTCTTC.

The chain's CDR3 is CASSSPGQGGNQPQHF. The DNA of the CDR3 is TGTGCCAGCAGCTCCCCGGGACAGGGAGGCAATCAGCCCCAGCATTTT. This rearrangement joins TRBV28 to TRBJ1-5; 9 nucleotides align to TRBD1. From germline, CDR1 is MDHEN and CDR2 SYDVKM. The CDR3 contains 16 residues. V shed 6 bases and J 2 bases; nucleotides not matched to a gene: 8.

The CDR3 is CASSQDASFSRGKLFF. Here the CDR3 DNA reads TGCGCCAGCAGCCAAGATGCTTCTTTCAGTCGGGGAAAACTGTTTTTT. This chain connects TRBV4-1 to TRBJ1-4; D is ambiguous. Germline V gene sequence: CDR1 MGHRA, CDR2 YSYEKL. V lost 0 bases to trimming and J lost 10 bases, with 18 bases between them. This CDR3 has 16 residues.

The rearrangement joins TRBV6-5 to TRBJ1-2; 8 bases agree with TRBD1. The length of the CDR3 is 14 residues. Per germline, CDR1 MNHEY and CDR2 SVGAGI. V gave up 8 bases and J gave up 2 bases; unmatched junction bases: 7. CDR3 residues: CASAPNRGNYGYTF. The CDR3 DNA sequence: TGTGCCAGCGCCCCCAACAGGGGGAACTATGGCTACACCTTC.

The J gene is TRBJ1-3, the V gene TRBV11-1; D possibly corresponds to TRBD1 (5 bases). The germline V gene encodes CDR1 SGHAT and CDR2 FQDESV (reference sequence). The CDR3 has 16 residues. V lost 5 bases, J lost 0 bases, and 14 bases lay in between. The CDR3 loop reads CASSLPTDFSGNTIYF. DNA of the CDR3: TGTGCCAGCAGCCTACCGACAGATTTCTCTGGAAACACCATATATTTT.

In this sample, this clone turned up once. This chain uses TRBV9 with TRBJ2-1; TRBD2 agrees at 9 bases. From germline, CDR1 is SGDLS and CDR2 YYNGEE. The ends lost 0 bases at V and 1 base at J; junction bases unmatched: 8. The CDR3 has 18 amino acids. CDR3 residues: CASSVGGPSGRSYNEQFF. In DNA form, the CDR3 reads TGTGCCAGCAGCGTAGGAGGTCCGAGCGGGAGGTCCTACAATGAGCAGTTCTTC.

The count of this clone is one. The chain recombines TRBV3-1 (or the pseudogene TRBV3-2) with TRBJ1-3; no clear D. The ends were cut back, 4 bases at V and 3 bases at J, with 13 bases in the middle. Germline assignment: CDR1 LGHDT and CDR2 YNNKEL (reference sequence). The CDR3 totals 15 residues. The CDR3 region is CASSLSGTFGNTIYF. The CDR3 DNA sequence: TGTGCCAGCAGCCTATCAGGAACCTTTGGAAACACCATATATTTT.